The next 21 T cell receptor beta chains were all read from a single sample in a study of CD8 T cells in ankylosing spondylitis. Study-wide findings and caveats: In ankylosing spondylitis blood, a motif of roughly 8 highly homologous TCR beta variants appeared characteristic.

MiXCR, run by TCRdb on the 5' RACE reads, gives a single entry per CDR3 protein. In the table there are approximately 540,000 distinct CDR3 sequences, over 9.5% of which are singletons. Antigens for these TCRs are unknown. The sequenced sample consisted of blood, either unsorted or a sorted T cell fraction (not recorded which). These receptors were collected from a male donor with ankylosing spondylitis.

This clonotype turned up a few times. This chain uses TRBV20-1 with TRBJ1-4; unclear D gene. The CDR3 is 12 residues long. CDR1 is DFQATT, CDR2 SNEGSKA, per germline (reference sequence). The V end lost 6 bases, the J end lost 7 bases, and 12 bases lay between the germline ends. CDR3 region: CSAREVGEKLFF. The CDR3, as DNA: TGCAGTGCGAGGGAGGTCGGTGAAAAACTGTTTTTT.

This clonotype has only a few counts. The gene calls are TRBV3-1 and TRBJ2-3, with 8 positions matching TRBD1. The germline CDR1 and CDR2 sequences are LGHDT and YNNKEL (reference sequence). Trimming cost V 1 base and J 1 base; bases outside gene matches: 4. The CDR3 is made up of 16 amino acids. The CDR3 reads CASSQGAGQGTDTQYF. The CDR3 region has the DNA TGTGCCAGCAGCCAAGGGGCGGGACAGGGCACAGATACGCAGTATTTT.

This clonotype has more than one count but fewer than ten. This chain connects TRBV7-2 to TRBJ2-5, with 8 nucleotides matching TRBD2. The CDR3 extends over 14 amino acids. V shed 1 base and J 3 bases; nucleotides not matched to a gene: 1. Per germline, CDR1 SGHTA and CDR2 FQGNSA. This chain's CDR3 is CASSLVLAEETQYF. CDR3 DNA sequence: TGTGCCAGCAGCTTAGTACTAGCGGAAGAGACCCAGTACTTC.

In this sample, this clonotype turned up many times. V gene TRBV20-1 combines with J gene TRBJ2-1, with 9 bases identical to TRBD2. Germline CDR1 reads DFQATT; CDR2 reads SNEGSKA (reference sequence). Trimming cost V 5 bases and J 6 bases; bases outside gene matches: 5. CDR3 length: 13 residues. CDR3: CSAPRTSVNEQFF. The CDR3 DNA reads as TGCAGTGCTCCCCGGACTAGCGTCAATGAGCAGTTCTTC.

V and J are TRBV12-3 or TRBV12-4 and TRBJ1-1; TRBD1 agrees at 7 bases. The CDR3 contains 14 residues. V shed 7 bases and J 1 base; nucleotides not matched to a gene: 6. The chain's CDR3 is CASNRQGSNTEAFF. In DNA, the CDR3 is TGTGCCAGCAACCGACAGGGATCGAACACTGAAGCTTTCTTT.

Only a few counts were recorded for this clonotype. The rearrangement links TRBV12-3 or TRBV12-4 to TRBJ1-1; TRBD1 matches at 8 bases. This CDR3 contains 13 residues. The V gene end was trimmed by 2 bases and the J gene end by 6 bases; junction bases not matched to a gene: 2. This chain's CDR3 is CASSLSQGAEAFF. In DNA, the CDR3 is TGTGCCAGCAGTTTATCACAGGGGGCTGAAGCTTTCTTT.

V usage is TRBV5-5 and J usage is TRBJ1-3; TRBD1 agrees at 7 bases. The J segment lost 4 bases and the V segment lost 4 bases, leaving 8 bases of the junction unmatched. The CDR3 sequence is 15 residues long. Germline loops: CDR1 SGHKS, CDR2 YYEKEE (reference sequence). The CDR3 protein is CASSAGQFSGNTIYF. The DNA of the CDR3 is TGTGCCAGCAGCGCGGGACAGTTCTCCGGAAACACCATATATTTT. Drawing the rest from reference TRBV5-5 and TRBJ1-3, the complete variable domain is DAGVTQSPTHLIKTRGQQVTLRCSPISGHKSVSWYQQVLGQGPQFIFQYYEKEERGRGNFPDRFSARQFPNYSSELNVNALLLGDSALYLCASSAGQFSGNTIYFGEGSWLTVV.

In this sample, this clonotype turned up a few times. V gene TRBV2 combines with J gene TRBJ1-5; tentatively, D is TRBD1 (5 bases). Trimming removed 2 bases at V and 0 bases at J, with 11 bases between. This CDR3 is built from 16 residues. Germline CDR1 and CDR2: SNHLY and FYNNEI. This chain's CDR3 is CASSERAGASNQPQHF. CDR3 in DNA: TGTGCCAGCAGTGAAAGGGCCGGGGCTAGCAATCAGCCCCAGCATTTT.

The chain has TRBV27 and TRBJ2-7, with TRBD2 identical over 7 bases. CDR1 and CDR2 from the germline V gene are MNHEY and SMNVEV (reference sequence). V gave up 4 bases and J gave up 2 bases; unmatched junction bases: 8. The CDR3 runs to 15 residues. The CDR3 protein is CASSSNSGTAYEQYF. CDR3 coding DNA: TGTGCCAGCAGTTCCAACAGCGGGACTGCCTACGAGCAGTACTTC.

This clonotype was recorded a few times. The rearrangement links TRBV12-3 or TRBV12-4 to TRBJ2-2, with a possible D match to TRBD1 (5 bases). Deletions cut 3 bases from V and 7 bases from J, with 12 bases between. The CDR3 has 14 residues. As DNA, the CDR3 is TGTGCCAGCAGTTTTACCAGGGTGCACGGGGAGCTGTTTTTT. Encoded protein: CASSFTRVHGELFF.

This clonotype was recorded a few times. The chain uses TRBV27 and TRBJ2-3, with TRBD2 matching over 8 bases. V shed 3 bases and J 3 bases; nucleotides not matched to a gene: 8. There are 16 residues in the CDR3. Per the germline V gene, CDR1 is MNHEY and CDR2 is SMNVEV (reference sequence). Written as DNA, the CDR3 is TGTGCCAGCAGTTTTAGGTTGGGCGGGAGGACAGATACGCAGTATTTT. It codes for CASSFRLGGRTDTQYF.

Only a few counts were recorded for this clonotype. The chain joins TRBV27 to TRBJ2-1; possibly TRBD2 for D (5 bases). The germline V gene encodes CDR1 MNHEY and CDR2 SMNVEV (reference sequence). Trimming took off 2 bases at V and 5 bases at J, with 13 bases between the two ends. The CDR3 extends over 15 amino acids. The CDR3: CASSLGSSRNNEQFF. CDR3 bases: TGTGCCAGCAGTTTAGGGTCTAGCAGAAACAATGAGCAGTTCTTC.

The V gene is TRBV12-3 or TRBV12-4, the J gene TRBJ2-1; maybe TRBD2 (6 bases). V lost 4 bases to trimming and J lost 3 bases, with 13 bases between them. This CDR3 comprises 15 residues. The CDR3 here is CASSSRDFVYNEQFF. As DNA, the CDR3 is TGTGCCAGCAGTTCCCGGGACTTTGTCTACAATGAGCAGTTCTTC.

This clonotype showed up many times. The rearrangement uses TRBV12-3 or TRBV12-4 and TRBJ2-1; D is perhaps TRBD2 (6 bases). This CDR3 region has 13 residues. Trimming pared 6 bases from V and 4 bases from J, leaving 10 bases between. The CDR3: CASSTGSYNEQFF. In DNA form, the CDR3 reads TGTGCCAGCAGCACCGGGAGTTACAATGAGCAGTTCTTC.

The rearrangement uses TRBV7-2 and TRBJ2-1, with 8 bases matching TRBD2. Germline lookup yields CDR1 SGHTA and CDR2 FQGNSA. V was clipped by 5 bases and J by 3 bases; unmatched bases: 6. This CDR3 has 15 amino acids. The CDR3 reads CASSPGGRNYNEQFF. Here the CDR3 DNA reads TGTGCCAGCAGCCCAGGCGGGAGGAACTACAATGAGCAGTTCTTC. Using reference TRBV7-2 and TRBJ2-1 for the parts outside the CDR3, the full variable domain is GAGVSQSPSNKVTEKGKDVELRCDPISGHTALYWYRQSLGQGLEFLIYFQGNSAPDKSGLPSDRFSAERTGGSVSTLTIQRTQQEDSAVYLCASSPGGRNYNEQFFGPGTRLTVL.

This chain connects TRBV29-1 to TRBJ1-2; 9 bases match TRBD1. Trimming took 6 bases from V and 2 from J; bases not matched to a gene: 7. Germline assignment: CDR1 SQVTM and CDR2 ANQGSEA. This CDR3 contains 14 residues. The CDR3 DNA sequence: TGCAGCGTCTGGGACAGGGCAAGAAACTATGGCTACACCTTC. Protein sequence: CSVWDRARNYGYTF.

J is TRBJ1-1 and V is TRBV25-1; D is possibly TRBD1 (5 bases). CDR3 length: 15 residues. Germline lookup yields CDR1 MGHDK and CDR2 SYGVNS. V lost 1 base to trimming and J lost 3 bases, with 12 bases between them. The CDR3 loop is CASSESGRGDTEAFF. The DNA for the CDR3 is TGTGCCAGCAGTGAATCTGGAAGGGGTGACACTGAAGCTTTCTTT.

This clonotype was seen at least ten times. This chain joins TRBV29-1 and TRBJ1-1, with TRBD1 matching over 9 bases. The CDR3 has 14 amino acids. The V segment lost 4 bases and the J segment 2 bases; nucleotides outside the gene matches: 5. In germline, CDR1 is SQVTM, CDR2 ANQGSEA. CDR3 loop: CSVGADRGNTEAFF. CDR3 DNA: TGCAGCGTTGGGGCGGACAGGGGCAACACTGAAGCTTTCTTT.

The chain carries TRBV28 and TRBJ1-2; TRBD1 aligns across 9 bases. CDR3 length: 15 residues. Trimming at V came to 4 bases and at J to 4 bases, leaving 7 bases not matched to a gene. CDR1 MDHEN and CDR2 SYDVKM come from the germline V gene. This CDR3 reads CASSSGQGAAYGYTF. The CDR3, as DNA: TGTGCCAGCAGTTCGGGACAGGGCGCGGCCTATGGCTACACCTTC.

This clonotype was observed at least ten times. V gene TRBV12-3 or TRBV12-4 combines with J gene TRBJ2-7, with D possibly being TRBD2 (6 bases). Trimming took 4 bases from V and 0 from J, leaving 13 bases between them. The CDR3 contains 15 residues. CDR3 DNA sequence: TGTGCCAGCAGTTCCAACATAGCGGCCTCCTACGAGCAGTACTTC. It translates to CASSSNIAASYEQYF.

This chain links TRBV7-2 with TRBJ2-1, with 12 bases fitting TRBD2. The CDR3 contains 15 residues. Trimming at V came to 5 bases and at J to 7 bases, leaving 6 bases not matched to a gene. Germline CDR1 is SGHTA and CDR2 is FQGNSA. The CDR3 loop reads CASSATSGSKNEQFF. DNA for the CDR3: TGTGCCAGCAGCGCGACTAGCGGGAGTAAAAATGAGCAGTTCTTC.